This TCR beta chain was recovered during a study of read filtering for tumor transcriptome and immune sequencing. Study overall: Among patients, some 17 were male and approximately 15 female, aged about 40 to 90 (mean about 70). General study points: This fraction held mixed bone marrow immune cells after CD138-negative sorting.

There are many counts of this clonotype. Its target is unknown. The germline V gene encodes CDR1 SQVTM and CDR2 ANQGSEA. The V gene end was trimmed by 7 bases and the J gene end by 1 base; junction bases not matched to a gene: 4. The CDR3 spans 13 residues. At the time of active disease, bone marrow was collected from every patient. Molecular barcoded adaptors covering alpha/delta and beta/gamma chains were used on roughly 400 ng RNA. TCRdb independently ran MiXCR on the reads; one entry per CDR3 protein. Here the sample spans some 80,000 distinct CDR3 sequences, roughly 12% being singletons. The sample consisted of a population of CD138-negative cells sorted from bone marrow. The rearrangement joins TRBV29-1 to TRBJ2-5; 9 bases line up with TRBD1. This receptor was taken from a donor over 35 with multiple myeloma. The CDR3 here is CSAATGGQETQYF. CDR3 nucleotide sequence: TGCAGCGCAGCGACAGGGGGCCAAGAGACCCAGTACTTC.